The rows below give T cell receptor beta chains drawn from one sample of a study of blood T cell repertoires in COVID-19. TCRdb's table, derived via immunoSEQ multiplex PCR, lists solely in-frame clones and lacks some. The sample lists 310,000 or so clones, roughly 90% occurring once. The sequenced sample was PBMCs or T cells enriched from blood (not recorded which). The source of these receptors is a young woman who had recovered from COVID-19. The CDR3 runs from the conserved cysteine through the conserved F or W. Each record gives: J gene, clone size, D gene, V gene, CDR3 DNA, CDR3 protein. D genes are given only for firm matches. A clone size is listed for some rows: how often the clone was seen (once, few, many), or a class if it is expanded.

TRBJ1-5,NA,TRBD1,TRBV5-5,TGTGCCAGCAGCTTGGCTGCAGGGGGAAATCAGCCCCAGCATTTT,CASSLAAGGNQPQHF
TRBJ1-2,NA,NA,TRBV28,TGTGCCAGCAGCCTTCGCCTGGCAGGCTACACCTTC,CASSLRLAGYTF
TRBJ1-5,NA,NA,TRBV18,TGTGCCAGCTCAAGCAAATCCAATCAGCCCCAGCATTTT,CASSSKSNQPQHF
TRBJ2-1,once,TRBD2,TRBV6-2/TRBV6-3,TGTGCCAGCAGTCCCCTAGCGGGAGCCTACAATGAGCAGTTCTTC,CASSPLAGAYNEQFF
TRBJ2-2,NA,TRBD2,TRBV7-6,TGTGCCAGCAGCCCACGGAAAGCGGGAGGGCTGAACACCGGGGAGCTGTTTTTT,CASSPRKAGGLNTGELFF
TRBJ1-1,NA,NA,TRBV7-8,TGTGCCAGCAGCTTTTTGGCGCAGGACAGCGAAGCTTTCTTT,CASSFLAQDSEAFF
TRBJ2-3,NA,TRBD2,TRBV7-3,TGTGCCAGCAGCTCGGGACTAGCGGAGCGAAACACAGATACGCAGTATTTT,CASSSGLAERNTDTQYF
TRBJ2-1,NA,TRBD2,TRBV6-5,TGTGCCAGCAGTTTTACTAGCGGGAGGGCCCATGAGCAGTTCTTC,CASSFTSGRAHEQFF
TRBJ1-1,NA,NA,TRBV5-4,TGTGCCAGCAGCCTTATCGACAGATCGAACACTGAAGCTTTCTTT,CASSLIDRSNTEAFF
TRBJ2-2,NA,TRBD1,TRBV10-3,TGTGCCATCAGTGCGGGACAGGCCTCGTCGGGTGTCACCGGGGAGCTGTTTTTT,CAISAGQASSGVTGELFF
TRBJ2-7,NA,NA,TRBV18,TGTGCCAGCTCTTCCCGTACGGCCTACGAGCAGTACTTC,CASSSRTAYEQYF
TRBJ2-1,NA,NA,TRBV5-1,TGCGCCAGCAGCCTTAGTAGCTCCTACAATGAGCAGTTCTTC,CASSLSSSYNEQFF
TRBJ2-2,NA,NA,TRBV19,TGTGCCAGTAGTACCCCCCGACACGGGATTCTGGCCGGGGAGCTGTTTTTT,CASSTPRHGILAGELFF
TRBJ2-5,NA,NA,TRBV7-9,TGTGCCAGCAACTTAGGGCTAGCGCAAGAGACCCAGTACTTC,CASNLGLAQETQYF
TRBJ1-1,NA,TRBD1,TRBV19,TGTGCCAGTAGTGCCCGGGACAGGGGCACTGAAGCTTTCTTT,CASSARDRGTEAFF
TRBJ2-3,few,TRBD1,TRBV28,TGTGCCAGCAGTTTTAACAGGGGTTCAGGCACAGATACGCAGTATTTT,CASSFNRGSGTDTQYF
TRBJ2-1,NA,NA,TRBV28,TGTGCCAGCAGTCCTCCGGGACTCCCCGGCAATGAGCAGTTCTTC,CASSPPGLPGNEQFF
TRBJ2-7,NA,NA,TRBV5-1,TGCGCCAGCAGACTGGACTCTTCCTCCTACGAGCAGTACTTC,CASRLDSSSYEQYF
TRBJ2-1,NA,TRBD1,TRBV7-3,TGTGCCAGCAGCCTCACCGGGACAGGGATCGGTGAGCAGTTCTTC,CASSLTGTGIGEQFF
TRBJ1-3,NA,NA,TRBV11-2,TGTGCCAGCAGCTTAGGGAGCACTGGAAACACCATATATTTT,CASSLGSTGNTIYF
TRBJ2-5,NA,TRBD1,TRBV10-1,TGCGCCAGCAGTGTCGGGACAGGGAAAGAGACCCAGTACTTC,CASSVGTGKETQYF
TRBJ2-1,once,TRBD2,TRBV5-1,TGCGCCAGCAGCGTGAGACTAGCGGGAAACAATGAGCAGTTCTTC,CASSVRLAGNNEQFF
TRBJ2-3,once,TRBD2,TRBV27,TGTGCCAGCAGTTTCCCCGGACTAGCGGGAGAAACAGATACGCAGTATTTT,CASSFPGLAGETDTQYF
TRBJ2-7,NA,NA,TRBV12-1,TGTGCCAGCAGCCAGGGCTGGACTAGCGGGGACCGGCGCTACGAGCAGTACTTC,CASSQGWTSGDRRYEQYF
TRBJ1-4,NA,NA,TRBV10-1,TGCGCCAGCGGAGGGGTTCGTGAAAAACTGTTTTTT,CASGGVREKLFF
TRBJ1-1,NA,NA,TRBV7-9,TGTGCCAGCAGCTCCCCTTATGGGCAGAACACTGAAGCTTTCTTT,CASSSPYGQNTEAFF
TRBJ2-1,NA,NA,TRBV6-8,TGTGCCAGCACAAATCGGGACAGGGGATCCCCTAGCGGGACGCCGCCACACTCCTACAATGAGCAGTTCTTC,CASTNRDRGSPSGTPPHSYNEQFF
TRBJ1-6,NA,TRBD1,TRBV6-2/TRBV6-3,TGTGCCAGCAGTACATCCGGGACAGCCTATTCACCCCTCCACTTT,CASSTSGTAYSPLHF
TRBJ2-2,NA,NA,TRBV28,TGTGCCAGCAGTTTAGGCGGTGGGACCGGGGAGCTGTTTTTT,CASSLGGGTGELFF
TRBJ2-5,NA,TRBD2,TRBV4-1,TGCGCCAGCAGCCCCGGGACTAGCGGGAGGGCCGGGGAGACCCAGTACTTC,CASSPGTSGRAGETQYF
TRBJ2-7,NA,NA,TRBV15,TGTGCCACCAGCAGAGATGCGGGGAGCGCCTACGAGCAGTACTTC,CATSRDAGSAYEQYF
TRBJ2-3,NA,TRBD1,TRBV10-1,TGCGCCAGCAGTGAGTCTGTCCGGACAGGGACTAGCACAGATACGCAGTATTTT,CASSESVRTGTSTDTQYF
TRBJ2-3,NA,NA,TRBV29-1,TGCAGCGTTGAGCCCTACAGGGGCACAGATACGCAGTATTTT,CSVEPYRGTDTQYF
TRBJ1-1,NA,NA,TRBV11-2,TGTGCCAGCAGCTTCATGAACACTGAAGCTTTCTTT,CASSFMNTEAFF
TRBJ1-2,NA,NA,TRBV27,TGTGCCAGCAGTCGCACGTCTATTAACTATGGCTACACCTTC,CASSRTSINYGYTF
TRBJ2-3,NA,TRBD2,TRBV5-1,TGCGCCAGCAGCTTAACTAGCGGTAGCACAGATACGCAGTATTTT,CASSLTSGSTDTQYF
TRBJ2-1,NA,NA,TRBV13,TGTGCCAGCAGCAGAGTGGGCGCCTACAATGAGCAGTTCTTC,CASSRVGAYNEQFF
TRBJ1-1,many,NA,TRBV27,TGTGCCAGCAGTTTGGAGTCTGGGACAAAAGCTTTCTTT,CASSLESGTKAFF
TRBJ2-3,NA,TRBD2,TRBV19,TGTGCCAGTAGTACCCTACCTAGCGGGAGAACAGATACGCAGTATTTT,CASSTLPSGRTDTQYF
TRBJ2-7,NA,TRBD2,TRBV7-9,TGTGCCAGCAGCTCGGGCCGACTAGCGGCCTACTACGAGCAGTACTTC,CASSSGRLAAYYEQYF
TRBJ2-7,few,NA,TRBV6-5,TGTGCCAGCAGTTACGACTACGACTACGAGCAGTACTTC,CASSYDYDYEQYF
TRBJ2-7,NA,NA,TRBV28,TGTGCCAGCAGTTCCCCTGGGCGCTCCTACGAGCAGTACTTC,CASSSPGRSYEQYF
TRBJ2-1,NA,TRBD2,TRBV29-1,TGCAGCGTTGATGGACTAGCGGTCTACAATGAGCAGTTCTTC,CSVDGLAVYNEQFF
TRBJ1-4,NA,NA,TRBV6-5,TGTGCCAGCAGACCTCCGGGGGTTGAAAAACTGTTTTTT,CASRPPGVEKLFF
TRBJ1-2,NA,NA,TRBV3-1/TRBV3-2,TGTGCCAGCAGCCCGGACACGACTAACTATGGCTACACCTTC,CASSPDTTNYGYTF
TRBJ1-6,NA,NA,TRBV4-3,TGCGCCAGCAGCCAAGAGCACGGTACCTCCTATAATTCACCCCTCCACTTT,CASSQEHGTSYNSPLHF
TRBJ1-5,NA,NA,TRBV2,TGTGCCAGCAGTGAACGCCAGGTCCATAGCAATCAGCCCCAGCATTTT,CASSERQVHSNQPQHF
TRBJ2-1,NA,TRBD2,TRBV4-3,TGCGCCAGCAGCCAAGGGGGGACTAGCGGGTGGTATGAGCAGTTCTTC,CASSQGGTSGWYEQFF
TRBJ1-1,NA,TRBD1,TRBV7-9,TGTGCCAGCAGCGCTCGACAGGGCGGAACTGAAGCTTTCTTT,CASSARQGGTEAFF
TRBJ1-1,NA,TRBD1,TRBV13,TGTGCCAGCAGCCCATGGGACAGGGGGACTGAAGCTTTCTTT,CASSPWDRGTEAFF
TRBJ2-7,NA,TRBD2,TRBV11-3,TGTGCCAGCAGCTTAGGCGGGAGTGAAGAGCAGTACTTC,CASSLGGSEEQYF
TRBJ1-2,NA,TRBD1,TRBV6-2/TRBV6-3,TGTGCCAGCAGTCTACAGGGGGGCTATGGCTACACCTTC,CASSLQGGYGYTF
TRBJ2-7,NA,TRBD2,TRBV7-2,TGTGCCAGCAGCCCAGGGGCCCTAGCGGGAGTGGGCGAGCAGTACTTC,CASSPGALAGVGEQYF